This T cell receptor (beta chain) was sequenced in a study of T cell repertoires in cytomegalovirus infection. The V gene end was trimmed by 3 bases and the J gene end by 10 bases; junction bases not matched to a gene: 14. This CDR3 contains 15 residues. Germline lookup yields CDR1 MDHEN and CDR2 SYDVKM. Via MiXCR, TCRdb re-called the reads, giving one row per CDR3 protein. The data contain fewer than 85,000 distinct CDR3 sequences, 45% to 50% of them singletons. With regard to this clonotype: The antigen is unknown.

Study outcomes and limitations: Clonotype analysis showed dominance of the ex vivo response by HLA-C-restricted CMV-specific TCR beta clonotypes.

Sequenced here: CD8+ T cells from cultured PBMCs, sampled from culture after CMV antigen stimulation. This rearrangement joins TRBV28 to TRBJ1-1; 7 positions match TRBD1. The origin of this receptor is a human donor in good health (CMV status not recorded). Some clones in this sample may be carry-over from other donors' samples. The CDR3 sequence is CASSFRTGVSQGAFF. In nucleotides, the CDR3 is TGTGCCAGCAGTTTCCGGACAGGAGTCAGCCAAGGAGCTTTCTTT.